The TCR beta chain described here comes from a study of blood T cells in healthy people across ages. As for the study in general: Per two T cells, about one barcoded beta molecule was captured through template switching. Study-wide findings and caveats: Shifts in expanded clonotypes may have been confounded by donor CMV status, which was unknown. A roughly linear fall in TCR beta diversity per million T cells was seen with increasing age.

Every donor provided 9.5 to 10 milliliters of peripheral blood. Primers used in a second PCR of about 7 to 11 cycles were a sample-barcoded 5' primer and a J-beta primer mix. Using its own MiXCR run on the 5' RACE reads, TCRdb lists one record per CDR3 protein. Counted here are 1.5 million to 2 million distinct CDR3 sequences, about 39% occurring once; the ten biggest clones make up roughly 23%. V was shortened by 4 bases and J by 10 bases, with 11 bases between the two germline ends. The CDR3 is 12 residues long. Per the germline V gene, CDR1 is KGHSH and CDR2 is LQKENI. On this clonotype itself: The antigen remains undetermined.

The sequence was collected from a human donor in good health. Sequenced sample: blood. V gene TRBV18 combines with J gene TRBJ2-1; D ambiguous. CDR3 in amino acids: CASSLSSWEQFF. The CDR3 DNA is TGTGCCAGCTCACTATCAAGCTGGGAGCAGTTCTTC.